The clone carrying this T cell receptor (beta chain) was found many times. The antigen is not known. The data derive from a study of response to subunit inactivated influenza vaccine. The study, taken as a whole, reports: A suggestion made by the authors is that each seasonal influenza vaccination recruits few new T cells.

From the RT-PCR reads, TCRdb called clonotypes with MiXCR, one entry per CDR3 protein. The repertoire consists of around 480,000 distinct CDR3 sequences, with more than 15% occurring once and the leading ten covering 3% to 3.5%. This receptor was taken from a man aged 50 to 69 who received an inactivated influenza vaccine. The sequencing used CD4+ T cells sorted from PBMCs, collected around 25 months after vaccination.

CDR3 nucleotides: TGCGCCAGCAGCTTGGACGGCACAGATACGCAGTATTTT. This sequence encodes CASSLDGTDTQYF. This chain joins TRBV5-1 and TRBJ2-3; the D is unclear. From germline, CDR1 is SGHRS and CDR2 YFSETQ. Trimming took off 0 bases at V and 1 base at J, with 3 bases between the two ends. The CDR3 totals 13 residues.